This T cell receptor beta chain was captured in a study of cytotoxic CD8 clonotypes in ibrutinib-treated CLL. Study-level information: Of the patients, about a dozen were relapsed/refractory, about 15 treatment-naive and 17 to 18 IGHV unmutated. General observations from the study: Patients showed higher baseline clonality than age-matched healthy donors, and it tracked circulating CD8+ T-cell counts. Clonality increased at ibrutinib response, then returned toward baseline at progression.

The CDR3 contains 12 residues. Losses at the gene ends were 5 bases for V and 5 bases for J; bases not matched to a gene: 2. Per germline, CDR1 SGHVS and CDR2 FQNEAQ. Measured with immunoSEQ multiplex PCR; TCRdb has only the in-frame clones, and not every one. The profile shows some 200,000 clones, roughly 77% of them singletons. A remark on this clone: Its antigen is still unknown.

The chain joins TRBV7-8 to TRBJ1-2, with TRBD1 identical over 7 bases. This clonotype originated in a human donor with chronic lymphocytic leukemia. Specimen: PBMCs, collected after 12 months of ibrutinib treatment. CDR3 protein: CASSAQGYGYTF. DNA for the CDR3: TGTGCCAGCAGCGCACAGGGGTATGGCTACACCTTC.